This T cell receptor (beta chain) was found in a study of PD-1 blockade in classical Hodgkin lymphoma. Study results and caveats: Initiation of nivolumab under 1 year after ASCT led to exclusion of patients. Newly diagnosed patients reportedly trailed healthy donors in baseline TCR diversity.

The method was immunoSEQ multiplex PCR; TCRdb's version includes in-frame clones alone and lacks a portion of them. The data show some 52,000 clones, with about 89% seen just once and about 6.7% held by the top ten. The CDR3 is 17 amino acids. CDR1 is LGHNA and CDR2 is YNFKEQ in the germline V gene. V dropped 4 bases and J dropped 4; count of bases not matched to a gene: 11. On this clone: Its antigen is unidentified.

As for time point: cycle 4 day 1 (C4D1), after around six weeks of nivolumab. There was relapse after autologous stem cell transplantation in every patient, and there was variation in brentuximab vedotin exposure. Patients reached a best response of complete response, partial response or progressive disease. This sequence originates from a human donor with classical Hodgkin lymphoma. The source was peripheral blood mononuclear cells (PBMCs), collected before the fourth cycle of nivolumab. The rearrangement uses TRBV4-2 and TRBJ2-3, with 10 bases aligning to TRBD1. The CDR3 nucleotides are TGTGCCAGCAGCCTCCTCCGTGGGACAGGGGACTCAGATACGCAGTATTTT. It is translated as CASSLLRGTGDSDTQYF.